The 5 T cell receptor beta chains given below trace back to one sample, sequenced in a study of OX40 agonist ivuxolimab in advanced cancers. Method: immunoSEQ multiplex PCR; TCRdb's copy keeps in-frame clones and lacks some. The sample includes tens of thousands of clones, 75% to 95% of them seen just once. This specimen was CD4+ or CD8+ T cells sorted from blood, taken in a trial of the OX40 agonist ivuxolimab. The receptors here all came from an adult with an advanced solid tumor such as melanoma, head and neck, liver or kidney cancer.

The chain links TRBV25-1 to TRBJ1-5, with D unclear. CDR1 is MGHDK, CDR2 SYGVNS, per germline. Between the trimmed V and J ends, which lost 3 bases and 7 bases, there was a span of 13 bases. This CDR3 has 14 residues. The DNA for the CDR3 is TGTGCCAGCAGTGATACGGCAGGTTTGCAGCCCCAGCATTTT. Encoded protein: CASSDTAGLQPQHF.

V usage is TRBV7-9 and J usage is TRBJ2-5; D gene ambiguous. CDR3 length: 13 amino acids. Germline loops: CDR1 SEHNR, CDR2 FQNEAQ (reference sequence). Trimming pared 4 bases from V and 4 bases from J, leaving 10 bases between. The CDR3 reads CASSSRNGETQYF. DNA of the CDR3: TGTGCCAGCAGCTCTCGAAATGGAGAGACCCAGTACTTC.

The V and J genes are TRBV28 and TRBJ1-5; the match to TRBD1 covers 10 bases. With V trimmed by 4 bases and J by 2 bases, 11 bases remained unmatched. Germline-derived CDR1 and CDR2 are MDHEN and SYDVKM. The CDR3 has 18 residues. The CDR3 DNA sequence: TGTGCCAGCAGTTCAGTTGGACAGGGGGTTTTTGGCAATCAGCCCCAGCATTTT. Amino acid sequence: CASSSVGQGVFGNQPQHF.

This chain links TRBV28 with TRBJ2-7, with a tentative D call TRBD2 (6 bases). This CDR3 contains 17 residues. CDR1 is MDHEN and CDR2 is SYDVKM in the germline V gene. Trimming left V 5 bases short and J 0 bases short, with 20 bases between. This chain's CDR3 is CASSRGGSGLNSYEQYF. As DNA, the CDR3 is TGTGCCAGCAGTCGGGGAGGTAGCGGACTAAACTCCTACGAGCAGTACTTC.

This clone came up a few times. The rearrangement links TRBV11-3 to TRBJ2-7; 14 nucleotides match TRBD2. The trim removed 6 bases at V and 7 bases at J, leaving 8 bases unmatched. The germline gives CDR1 SGHNT, CDR2 YENEEA. CDR3 length: 15 amino acids. The CDR3 protein is CASSRSGLAGGEQYF. The DNA for the CDR3 is TGTGCCAGCAGTCGTTCCGGACTAGCGGGAGGTGAGCAGTACTTC.